This T cell receptor beta chain was found in a study of beta chain features in type 1 diabetes. Of the isolated RNA, all was reverse transcribed, and so the sequenced material was expressed TCRB transcripts. Method: immunoSEQ multiplex PCR; TCRdb's copy keeps in-frame clones and lacks some. The profile shows hundreds of thousands of clones, around 15% of them singletons. To note about this clone: Its antigen is undetermined.

Study-wide results and caveats: In all four CD4+ subsets, TCRB CDR3 length was significantly, moderately reduced in type 1 diabetes.

V was cut by 0 bases and J by 3 bases, with 14 bases left in between. The germline CDR1 and CDR2 sequences are SNHLY and FYNNEI. CDR3 length equals 16 residues. The receptor was isolated from a man aged 18 to 29 with type 1 diabetes. This chain connects TRBV2 to TRBJ1-1; tentative D call: TRBD1 (6 bases). Material for sequencing was naive CD4+ T cells from blood. CDR3 region: CASSEAGRGAYTEAFF. CDR3 nucleotide sequence: TGTGCCAGCAGTGAAGCGGGAAGGGGGGCATACACTGAAGCTTTCTTT.